Below, one T cell receptor (beta chain) is given with its context. V gave up 6 bases and J gave up 3 bases, with 8 bases separating them. CDR1 is SEHNR, CDR2 FQNEAQ, per germline (reference sequence). The CDR3 runs to 12 residues. This record belongs to a study of CD8 T cells in Susac syndrome. Study-level background: Patients with Susac syndrome were therapy-naive, on corticosteroids, or on intravenous immunoglobulin alone at the time that blood was drawn.

Random hexamers primed reverse transcription of about 0.5 to 1 ug RNA. Each CDR3 protein gets one entry after TCRdb re-called the immunoSEQ multiplex PCR reads with MiXCR. Among fewer than 150,000 distinct CDR3 sequences listed, approximately 95% were seen once. Sequencing was carried out using CD8+ T cells from PBMCs. The V call is TRBV7-9, the J call TRBJ1-1; D is unclear. This clonotype was sampled from a human donor with Susac syndrome. Written as DNA, the CDR3 is TGTGCCAGCAGTAGCCGGGACACTGAAGCTTTCTTT. This translates into CASSSRDTEAFF.